The 21 T cell receptor beta chains given below trace back to one sample, sequenced in a study of shared clonotypes between healthy human individuals. Naive CD8 cells comprised CD45RO-negative, CCR7-positively selected cells, excluding terminally differentiated effector memory CD45RA+ cells. The protocol was immunoSEQ multiplex PCR, while the TCRdb copy is restricted to in-frame clones and leaves out a portion. The sample has some 580,000 clones, 95% to 98% seen once. Input material: naive CD8+ T cells sorted from blood. These TCRs come from a man between 25 and 39 years old in good health.

The chain has TRBV5-1 and TRBJ2-7, with 7 nucleotides matching TRBD1. The J segment lost 1 base and the V segment lost 0 bases, leaving 4 bases of the junction unmatched. This CDR3 region has 15 residues. CDR1 is SGHRS, CDR2 YFSETQ, per germline. The CDR3 DNA reads TGCGCCAGCAGCTTGGGGGGACAGTTATCCTACGAGCAGTACTTC. Its protein is CASSLGGQLSYEQYF.

In its sample, this clone was seen once. The chain is built from TRBV28 and TRBJ1-5; D is unresolved. CDR1 is MDHEN, CDR2 SYDVKM, per germline. The CDR3 contains 13 residues. V was pared by 3 bases and J by 5 bases, with 8 bases between. The CDR3 spells CASSFRSDQPQHF. The CDR3 nucleotides read TGTGCCAGCAGTTTCCGTTCCGATCAGCCCCAGCATTTT.

V is TRBV5-1 and J is TRBJ2-6; D unclear. Germline loops: CDR1 SGHRS, CDR2 YFSETQ. This CDR3 is built from 13 residues. Trimming cost V 5 bases and J 1 base, with 4 bases left between them. CDR3 amino acids: CASSTSGANVLTF. The DNA of the CDR3 is TGCGCCAGCAGTACGTCTGGGGCCAACGTCCTGACTTTC.

The rearrangement uses TRBV14 and TRBJ2-7; maybe TRBD2 (6 bases). Germline V gives CDR1 SGHDN, CDR2 FVKESK. The CDR3 spans 16 residues. With 5 bases removed from V and 2 bases from J, the gap between germline ends came to 19 bases. The CDR3 nucleotides are TGTGCCAGCAGCAGAACGGCGGCGGGATTCCCCTACGAGCAGTACTTC. Amino acids: CASSRTAAGFPYEQYF.

The genes are TRBV4-3 and TRBJ1-1, with TRBD1 matching 7 bases. Unmatched junction bases numbered 4, after V lost 0 bases and J lost 6 bases. CDR3 size: 14 residues. Germline V gene sequence: CDR1 LGHNA, CDR2 YSLEER. CDR3 bases: TGCGCCAGCAGCCAAGAGGCGCAGGGGGCTGAAGCTTTCTTT. This codes for CASSQEAQGAEAFF.

This clone showed up just once. Other DNA variants within this sample encode the same CDR3. The V call is TRBV7-9, the J call TRBJ2-5; 8 nucleotides match TRBD1. The ends lost 4 bases at V and 5 bases at J; junction bases unmatched: 6. The CDR3 is 14 amino acids. Germline assignment: CDR1 SEHNR and CDR2 FQNEAQ (reference sequence). The CDR3 DNA is TGTGCCAGCAGCTCCTCGACAGGGGAGGAGACCCAGTACTTC. Translated: CASSSSTGEETQYF.

V usage is TRBV30 and J usage is TRBJ2-1; 11 positions agree with TRBD2. CDR1 is GTSNPN, CDR2 SVGIG, per germline (reference sequence). This CDR3 region has 15 residues. The trim removed 6 bases at V and 1 base at J, leaving 5 bases unmatched. The CDR3 region is CACRRLAGSYNEQFF. The CDR3 DNA follows: TGTGCCTGTAGAAGACTAGCGGGATCCTACAATGAGCAGTTCTTC.

A word on this clone: The sample contains more than one DNA sequence encoding this CDR3. The chain employs TRBV29-1 and TRBJ2-7; perhaps TRBD1 as D (6 bases). Germline lookup yields CDR1 SQVTM and CDR2 ANQGSEA. The CDR3 runs to 11 residues. Trimming stripped 7 bases from V and 0 bases from J, with 7 bases between. The CDR3 nucleotides are TGCAGCGGGACAGACTCCTACGAGCAGTACTTC. This gives the protein CSGTDSYEQYF.

The chain is built from TRBV7-2 and TRBJ2-3; 7 bases agree with TRBD2. This CDR3 has 16 amino acids. Germline assignment: CDR1 SGHTA and CDR2 FQGNSA. The ends lost 2 bases at V and 2 bases at J; junction bases unmatched: 7. The CDR3: CASSLLSSGITDTQYF. The DNA for the CDR3 is TGTGCCAGCAGCTTATTATCTAGCGGTATCACAGATACGCAGTATTTT.

The chain uses TRBV27 and TRBJ2-7, with D possibly called TRBD1 or TRBD2 (6 bases each). V was shortened by 6 bases and J by 3 bases, with 9 bases between the two germline ends. This CDR3 region has 12 residues. Germline V lookup: CDR1 MNHEY, CDR2 SMNVEV (reference sequence). The CDR3 region is CASRGGRYEQYF. In DNA, the CDR3 is TGTGCCAGCAGAGGGGGGCGCTACGAGCAGTACTTC.

This clone has only one observation. The V call is TRBV13, the J call TRBJ2-2, with 10 bases aligning to TRBD2. Trimming removed 0 bases from V and 3 bases from J; junction bases left unmatched: 4. CDR1 is PRHDT and CDR2 is FYEKMQ in the germline V gene (reference sequence). The CDR3 totals 17 residues. CDR3 residues: CASSLGLAGEDTGELFF. The CDR3 nucleotides read TGTGCCAGCAGCTTAGGGCTAGCGGGAGAGGACACCGGGGAGCTGTTTTTT.

This chain joins TRBV19 and TRBJ1-2; D call uncertain. Germline V CDR1 and CDR2: LNHDA, SQIVND (reference sequence). This CDR3 has 11 amino acids. V was clipped by 10 bases and J by 4 bases, with 10 bases between them. The CDR3 sequence: CATKGLYGYTF. CDR3 DNA sequence: TGTGCCACCAAGGGCCTCTATGGCTACACCTTC.

The chain's CDR3 is CASSQETSGRYNEQFF. CDR3 in DNA: TGCGCCAGCAGCCAAGAAACTAGCGGGAGGTACAATGAGCAGTTCTTC. This rearrangement joins TRBV4-3 to TRBJ2-1, with 12 bases fitting TRBD2. The CDR3 runs to 16 residues. Germline V gene data show CDR1 as LGHNA and CDR2 as YSLEER. V dropped 0 bases and J dropped 4; count of bases not matched to a gene: 1.

V gene TRBV11-2 combines with J gene TRBJ2-1; D possibly corresponds to TRBD2 (5 bases). This CDR3 comprises 15 residues. Trimming pared 4 bases from V and 7 bases from J, leaving 17 bases between. Germline V lookup: CDR1 SGHAT, CDR2 FQNNGV. The DNA of the CDR3 is TGTGCCAGCAGCTCGACCCTAGCTAGTGGGAATGAGCAGTTCTTC. Residues: CASSSTLASGNEQFF.

This chain links TRBV29-1 with TRBJ2-1; no reliable D call. V shed 7 bases and J shed 7 bases, with 14 bases lying between them. The CDR3 totals 12 residues. In germline, CDR1 is SQVTM, CDR2 ANQGSEA. The CDR3: CSGPGDGNEQFF. The CDR3 bases are TGCAGCGGCCCAGGAGACGGGAATGAGCAGTTCTTC.

The chain links TRBV27 to TRBJ1-1; a weak D match, TRBD1 (5 bases). The germline V gene encodes CDR1 MNHEY and CDR2 SMNVEV (reference sequence). V shed 5 bases and J shed 0 bases, with 10 bases lying between them. CDR3 size: 14 residues. Here the CDR3 reads CASSPWGVNTEAFF. In nucleotides, the CDR3 is TGTGCCAGCAGTCCTTGGGGGGTGAACACTGAAGCTTTCTTT.

This chain links TRBV6-5 with TRBJ2-2, with D perhaps TRBD1 (6 bases). The germline gives CDR1 MNHEY, CDR2 SVGAGI. CDR3 length: 15 amino acids. V lost 7 bases and J 6 bases, leaving 18 bases between the germline ends. The CDR3 coding sequence is TGTGCCAGCACTCCCAACCCCGACAGGTCCGGGGAGCTGTTTTTT. It encodes CASTPNPDRSGELFF.

CDR3 bases: TGTGCCAGCAGCTTTGGGCCCGTCAATGAGCAGTTCTTC. Encoded protein: CASSFGPVNEQFF. V usage is TRBV7-2 and J usage is TRBJ2-1; D gene ambiguous. Trimming pared 3 bases from V and 6 bases from J, leaving 9 bases between. Germline V lookup: CDR1 SGHTA, CDR2 FQGNSA. The CDR3 sequence is 13 residues long.

This CDR3 reads CASSSLGADFEETQYF. CDR3 nucleotides: TGTGCCAGCAGTAGTCTCGGTGCGGATTTCGAAGAGACCCAGTACTTC. The chain joins TRBV28 to TRBJ2-5; D not resolved. Germline V gene data show CDR1 as MDHEN and CDR2 as SYDVKM. The V end lost 5 bases, the J end lost 3 bases, and 19 bases lay between the germline ends. The CDR3 length is 16 residues.

The rearrangement uses TRBV28 and TRBJ1-5; D is undetermined. V lost 1 base and J lost 2, with 6 bases in between. Germline V lookup: CDR1 MDHEN, CDR2 SYDVKM. CDR3 size: 14 residues. The CDR3 sequence: CASSLYARNQPQHF. DNA of the CDR3: TGTGCCAGCAGTTTATACGCTCGCAATCAGCCCCAGCATTTT.

The CDR3 DNA follows: TGTGCCAGCCACCTCCCGGACTACGAGCAGTACTTC. This codes for CASHLPDYEQYF. The V and J genes are TRBV6-1 and TRBJ2-7, with D uncertain. Germline V gene sequence: CDR1 MNHNS, CDR2 SASEGT. Deletions cut 8 bases from V and 3 bases from J, with 11 bases between. The CDR3 length is 12 residues.